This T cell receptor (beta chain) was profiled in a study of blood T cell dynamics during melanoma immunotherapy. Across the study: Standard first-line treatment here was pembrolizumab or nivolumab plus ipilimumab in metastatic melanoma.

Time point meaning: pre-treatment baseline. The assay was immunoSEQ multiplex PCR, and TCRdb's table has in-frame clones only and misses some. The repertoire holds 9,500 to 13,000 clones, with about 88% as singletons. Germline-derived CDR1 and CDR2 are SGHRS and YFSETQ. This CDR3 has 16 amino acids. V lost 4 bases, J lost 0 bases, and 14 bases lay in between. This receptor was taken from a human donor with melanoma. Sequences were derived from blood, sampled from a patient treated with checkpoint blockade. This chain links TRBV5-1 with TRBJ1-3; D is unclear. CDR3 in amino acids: CASSMASPSSGNTIYF. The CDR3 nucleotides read TGCGCCAGCAGCATGGCGTCTCCTAGCTCTGGAAACACCATATATTTT.